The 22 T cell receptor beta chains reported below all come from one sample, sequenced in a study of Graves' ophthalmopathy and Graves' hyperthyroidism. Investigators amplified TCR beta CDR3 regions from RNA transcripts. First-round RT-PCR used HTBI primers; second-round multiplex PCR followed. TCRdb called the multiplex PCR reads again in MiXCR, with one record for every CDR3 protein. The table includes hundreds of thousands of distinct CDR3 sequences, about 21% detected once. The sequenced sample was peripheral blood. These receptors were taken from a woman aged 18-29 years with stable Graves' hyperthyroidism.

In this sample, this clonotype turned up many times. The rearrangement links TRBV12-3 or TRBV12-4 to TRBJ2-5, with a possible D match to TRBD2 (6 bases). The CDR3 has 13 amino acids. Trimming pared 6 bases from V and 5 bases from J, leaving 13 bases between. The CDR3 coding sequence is TGTGCCAGCAGAGAAGGGACTTACGAGACCCAGTACTTC. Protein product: CASREGTYETQYF.

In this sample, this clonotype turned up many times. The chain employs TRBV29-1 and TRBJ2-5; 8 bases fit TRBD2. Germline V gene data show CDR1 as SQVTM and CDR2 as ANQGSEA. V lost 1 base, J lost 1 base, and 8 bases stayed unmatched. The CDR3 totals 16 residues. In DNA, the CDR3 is TGCAGCGTTGAAGCTAGCGGGCCGGGCCTCCAAGAGACCCAGTACTTC. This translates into CSVEASGPGLQETQYF. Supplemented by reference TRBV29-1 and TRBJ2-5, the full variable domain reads SAVISQKPSRDICQRGTSLTIQCQVDSQVTMMFWYRQQPGQSLTLIATANQGSEATYESGFVIDKFPISRPNLTFSTLTVSNMSPEDSSIYLCSVEASGPGLQETQYFGPGTRLLVL.

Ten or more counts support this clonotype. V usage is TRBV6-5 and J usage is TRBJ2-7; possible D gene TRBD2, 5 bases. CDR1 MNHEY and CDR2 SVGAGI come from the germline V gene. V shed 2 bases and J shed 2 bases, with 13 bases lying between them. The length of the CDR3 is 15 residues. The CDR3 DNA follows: TGTGCCAGCAGTTACCCATCTAGCTTGGCCTACGAGCAGTACTTC. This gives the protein CASSYPSSLAYEQYF.

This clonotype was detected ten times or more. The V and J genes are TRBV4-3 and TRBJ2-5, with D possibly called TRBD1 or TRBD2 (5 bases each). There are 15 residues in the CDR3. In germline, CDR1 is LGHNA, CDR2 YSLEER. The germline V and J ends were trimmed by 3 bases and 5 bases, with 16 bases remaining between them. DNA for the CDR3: TGCGCCAGCAGCCAGAAGAGGGGCGCTTCGGAGACCCAGTACTTC. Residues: CASSQKRGASETQYF.

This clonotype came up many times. CDR3 DNA: TGCGCCAGCAGCTTCCGGGACAGGACCTACGAGCAGTACTTC. It codes for CASSFRDRTYEQYF. V and J are TRBV5-1 and TRBJ2-7; TRBD1 agrees at 8 bases. The CDR3 runs to 14 residues. The trim removed 2 bases at V and 2 bases at J, leaving 3 bases unmatched. Germline assignment: CDR1 SGHRS and CDR2 YFSETQ. Together with reference TRBV5-1 and TRBJ2-7, the CDR3 gives the full variable domain: KAGVTQTPRYLIKTRGQQVTLSCSPISGHRSVSWYQQTPGQGLQFLFEYFSETQRNKGNFPGRFSGRQFSNSRSEMNVSTLELGDSALYLCASSFRDRTYEQYFGPGTRLTVT.

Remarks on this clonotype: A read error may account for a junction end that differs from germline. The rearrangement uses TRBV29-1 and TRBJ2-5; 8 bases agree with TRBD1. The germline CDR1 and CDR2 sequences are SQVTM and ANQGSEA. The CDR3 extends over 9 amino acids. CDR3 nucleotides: TGCAGCGTCGGACAGGGCCAGGGCTTC. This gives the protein CSVGQGQGF.

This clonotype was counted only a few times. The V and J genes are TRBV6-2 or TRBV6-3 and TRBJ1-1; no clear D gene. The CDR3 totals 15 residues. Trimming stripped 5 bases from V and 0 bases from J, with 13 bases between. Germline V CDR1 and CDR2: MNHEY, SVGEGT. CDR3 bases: TGTGCCAGCAGTAGGAGAGGAACCATGAACACTGAAGCTTTCTTT. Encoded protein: CASSRRGTMNTEAFF.

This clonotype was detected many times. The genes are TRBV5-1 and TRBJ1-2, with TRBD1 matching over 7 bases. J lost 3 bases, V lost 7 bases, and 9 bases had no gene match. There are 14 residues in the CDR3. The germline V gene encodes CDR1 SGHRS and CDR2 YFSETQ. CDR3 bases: TGCGCCAGCGCACGACAGGGTTTCGACTATGGCTACACCTTC. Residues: CASARQGFDYGYTF.

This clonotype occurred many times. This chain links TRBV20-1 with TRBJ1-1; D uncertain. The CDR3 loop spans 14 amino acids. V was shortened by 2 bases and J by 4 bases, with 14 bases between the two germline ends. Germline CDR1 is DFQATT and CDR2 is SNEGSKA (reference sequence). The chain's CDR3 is CSARNEGAGTEAFF. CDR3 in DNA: TGCAGTGCTAGAAACGAGGGCGCGGGCACTGAAGCTTTCTTT.

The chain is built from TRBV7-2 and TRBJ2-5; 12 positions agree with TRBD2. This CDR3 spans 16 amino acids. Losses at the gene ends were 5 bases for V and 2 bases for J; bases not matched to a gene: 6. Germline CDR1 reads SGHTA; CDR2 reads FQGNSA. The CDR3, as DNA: TGTGCCAGCAGCCTCGGACTAGCGGGGATACAAGAGACCCAGTACTTC. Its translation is CASSLGLAGIQETQYF.

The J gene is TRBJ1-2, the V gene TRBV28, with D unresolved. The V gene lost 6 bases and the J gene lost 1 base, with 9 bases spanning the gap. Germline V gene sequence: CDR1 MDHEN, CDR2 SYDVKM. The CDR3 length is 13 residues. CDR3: CASSPRINYGYTF. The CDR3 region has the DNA TGTGCCAGCAGCCCCCGGATTAACTATGGCTACACCTTC.

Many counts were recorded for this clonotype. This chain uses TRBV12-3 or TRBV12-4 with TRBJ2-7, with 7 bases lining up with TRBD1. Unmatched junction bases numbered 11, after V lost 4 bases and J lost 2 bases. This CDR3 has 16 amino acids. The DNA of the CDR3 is TGTGCCAGCAGTTCCCCCTCCGGACAGGCGGCCTACGAGCAGTACTTC. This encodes CASSSPSGQAAYEQYF.

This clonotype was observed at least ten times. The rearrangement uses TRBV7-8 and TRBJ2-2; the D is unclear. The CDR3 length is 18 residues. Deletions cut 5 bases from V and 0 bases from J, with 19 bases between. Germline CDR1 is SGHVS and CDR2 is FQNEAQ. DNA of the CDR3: TGTGCCAGCAGCCCCGTTATAGGACGTGCGTCGAACACCGGGGAGCTGTTTTTT. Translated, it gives CASSPVIGRASNTGELFF.

Here the CDR3 DNA reads TGCGCCAGCAGCCAAGAGACATACTTTAGCACAGATACGCAGTATTTT. It specifies CASSQETYFSTDTQYF. This chain joins TRBV4-3 and TRBJ2-3; D is unclear. This CDR3 contains 16 residues. V lost 0 bases to trimming and J lost 0 bases, with 10 bases between them. Germline loops: CDR1 LGHNA, CDR2 YSLEER.

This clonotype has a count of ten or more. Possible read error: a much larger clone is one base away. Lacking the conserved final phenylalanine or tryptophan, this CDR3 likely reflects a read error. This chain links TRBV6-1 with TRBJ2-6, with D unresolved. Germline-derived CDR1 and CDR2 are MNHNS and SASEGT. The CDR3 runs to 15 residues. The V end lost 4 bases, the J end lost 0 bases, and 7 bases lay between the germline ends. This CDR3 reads CASSVSPSGANVLTS. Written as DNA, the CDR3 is TGTGCCAGCAGTGTTTCGCCCTCTGGGGCCAACGTCCTGACTTCC.

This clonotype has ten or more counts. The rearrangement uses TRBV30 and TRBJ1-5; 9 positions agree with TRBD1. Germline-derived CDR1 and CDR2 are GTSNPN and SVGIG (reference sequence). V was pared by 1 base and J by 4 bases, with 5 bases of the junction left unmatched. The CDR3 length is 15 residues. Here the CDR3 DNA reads TGTGCCTGGAGTGCGGAGACAGGGGGTAATCAGCCCCAGCATTTT. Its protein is CAWSAETGGNQPQHF.

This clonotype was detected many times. This CDR3 reads CASSHTSLNIQYF. The CDR3 DNA reads as TGTGCCAGCAGCCATACTAGTTTAAACATTCAGTACTTC. The chain uses TRBV7-9 and TRBJ2-4; perhaps TRBD2 as D (5 bases). V was cut by 5 bases and J by 6 bases, with 11 bases left in between. Germline V gene lookup returns CDR1 SEHNR and CDR2 FQNEAQ (reference sequence). The CDR3 totals 13 residues.

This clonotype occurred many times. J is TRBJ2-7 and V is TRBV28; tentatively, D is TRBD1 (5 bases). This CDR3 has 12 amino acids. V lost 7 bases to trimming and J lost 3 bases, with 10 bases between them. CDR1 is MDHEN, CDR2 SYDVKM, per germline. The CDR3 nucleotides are TGTGCCAGCACAACCGACAGCTACGAGCAGTACTTC. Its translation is CASTTDSYEQYF.

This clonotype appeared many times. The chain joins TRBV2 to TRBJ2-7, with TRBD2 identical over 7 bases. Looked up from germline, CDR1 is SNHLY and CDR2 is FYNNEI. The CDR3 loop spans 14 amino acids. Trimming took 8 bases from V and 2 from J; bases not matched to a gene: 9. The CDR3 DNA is TGTGCCAGCCGAAGGCAAGCGGGAACCTACGAGCAGTACTTC. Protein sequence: CASRRQAGTYEQYF.

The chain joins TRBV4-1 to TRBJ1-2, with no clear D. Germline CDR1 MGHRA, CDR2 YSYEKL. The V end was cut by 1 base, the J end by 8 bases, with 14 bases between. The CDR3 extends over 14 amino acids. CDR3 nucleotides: TGCGCCAGCAGCCAAGTCTCAGTCCAAGACGGCTACACCTTC. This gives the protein CASSQVSVQDGYTF.

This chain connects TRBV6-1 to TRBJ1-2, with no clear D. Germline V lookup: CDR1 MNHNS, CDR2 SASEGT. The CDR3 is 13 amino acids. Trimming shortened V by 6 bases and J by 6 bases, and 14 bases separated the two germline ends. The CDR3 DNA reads TGTGCCAGCAGGAGAAAACTTCTGGATGGCTACACCTTC. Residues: CASRRKLLDGYTF.

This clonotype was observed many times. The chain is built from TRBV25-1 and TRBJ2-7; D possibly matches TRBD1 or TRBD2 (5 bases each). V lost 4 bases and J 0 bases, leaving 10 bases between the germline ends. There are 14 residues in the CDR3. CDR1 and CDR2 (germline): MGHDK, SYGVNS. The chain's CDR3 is CASSGGISSYEQYF. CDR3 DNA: TGTGCCAGCAGTGGGGGGATCAGCTCCTACGAGCAGTACTTC.